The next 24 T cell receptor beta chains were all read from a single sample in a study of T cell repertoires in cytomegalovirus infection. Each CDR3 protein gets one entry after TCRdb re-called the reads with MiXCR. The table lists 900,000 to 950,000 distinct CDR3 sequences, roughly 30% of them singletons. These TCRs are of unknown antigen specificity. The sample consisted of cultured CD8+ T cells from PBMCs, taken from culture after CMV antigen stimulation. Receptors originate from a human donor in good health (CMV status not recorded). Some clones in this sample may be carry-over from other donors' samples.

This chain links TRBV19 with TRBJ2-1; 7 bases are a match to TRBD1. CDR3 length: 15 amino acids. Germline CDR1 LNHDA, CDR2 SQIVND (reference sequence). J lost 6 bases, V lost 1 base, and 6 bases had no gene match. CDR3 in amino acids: CASSIVGQEVNEQFF. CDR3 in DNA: TGTGCCAGTAGTATAGTTGGACAGGAGGTCAATGAGCAGTTCTTC.

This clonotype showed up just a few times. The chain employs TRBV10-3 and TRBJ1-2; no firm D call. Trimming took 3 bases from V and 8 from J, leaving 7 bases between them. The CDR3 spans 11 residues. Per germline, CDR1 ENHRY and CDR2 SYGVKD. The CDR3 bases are TGTGCCATCAGTGAAATGGAAGGCTACACCTTC. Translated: CAISEMEGYTF.

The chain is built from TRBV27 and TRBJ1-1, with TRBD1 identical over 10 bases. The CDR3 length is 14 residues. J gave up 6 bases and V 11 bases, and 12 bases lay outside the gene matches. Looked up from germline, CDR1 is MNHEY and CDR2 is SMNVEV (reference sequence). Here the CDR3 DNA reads TGTGCCCAGGGGGACAGGGGAGACGGGCCTGAAGCTTTCTTT. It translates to CAQGDRGDGPEAFF.

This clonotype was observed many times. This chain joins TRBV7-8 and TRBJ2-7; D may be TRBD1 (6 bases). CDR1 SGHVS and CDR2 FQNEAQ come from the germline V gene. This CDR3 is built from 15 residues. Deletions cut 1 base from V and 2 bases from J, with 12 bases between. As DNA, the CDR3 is TGTGCCAGCAGCTTAGAAACAGGGATCCCCTACGAGCAGTACGTC. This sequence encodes CASSLETGIPYEQYV.

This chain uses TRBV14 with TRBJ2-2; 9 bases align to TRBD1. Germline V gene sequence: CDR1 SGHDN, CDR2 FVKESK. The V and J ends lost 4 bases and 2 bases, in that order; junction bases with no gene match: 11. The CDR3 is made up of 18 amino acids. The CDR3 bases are TGTGCCAGCAGCCCCTTGGAACAGGGGGCCTTTAACACCGGGGAGCTGTTTTTT. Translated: CASSPLEQGAFNTGELFF.

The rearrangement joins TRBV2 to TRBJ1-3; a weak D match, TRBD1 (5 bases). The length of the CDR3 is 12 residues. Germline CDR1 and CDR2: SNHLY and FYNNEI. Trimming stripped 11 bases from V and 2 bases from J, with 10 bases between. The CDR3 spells CAARTTGNTIYF. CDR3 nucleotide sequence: TGTGCCGCCAGGACAACTGGAAACACCATATATTTT. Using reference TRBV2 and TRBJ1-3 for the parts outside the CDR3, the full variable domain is EPEVTQTPSHQVTQMGQEVILRCVPISNHLYFYWYRQILGQKVEFLVSFYNNEISEKSEIFDDQFSVERPDGSNFTLKIRSTKLEDSAMYFCAARTTGNTIYFGEGSWLTVV.

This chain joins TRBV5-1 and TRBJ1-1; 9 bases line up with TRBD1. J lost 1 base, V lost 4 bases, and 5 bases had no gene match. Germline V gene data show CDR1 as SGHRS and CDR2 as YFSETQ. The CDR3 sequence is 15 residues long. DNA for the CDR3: TGCGCCAGCAGCGCGACAGGGGGGGGGAACACTGAAGCTTTCTTT. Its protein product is CASSATGGGNTEAFF.

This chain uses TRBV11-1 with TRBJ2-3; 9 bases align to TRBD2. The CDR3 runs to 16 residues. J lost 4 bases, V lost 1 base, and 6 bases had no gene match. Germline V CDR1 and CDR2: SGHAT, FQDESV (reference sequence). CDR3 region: CASSLGAGGPADTQYF. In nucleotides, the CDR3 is TGTGCCAGCAGCTTAGGGGCGGGGGGGCCCGCAGATACGCAGTATTTT.

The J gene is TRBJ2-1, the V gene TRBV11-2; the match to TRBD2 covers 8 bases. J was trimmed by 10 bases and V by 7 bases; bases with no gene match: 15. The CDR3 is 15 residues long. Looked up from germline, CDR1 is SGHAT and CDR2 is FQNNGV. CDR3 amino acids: CASTPGGLAGIEQFF. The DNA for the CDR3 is TGTGCCAGCACCCCGGGAGGGCTAGCCGGAATCGAGCAGTTCTTC.

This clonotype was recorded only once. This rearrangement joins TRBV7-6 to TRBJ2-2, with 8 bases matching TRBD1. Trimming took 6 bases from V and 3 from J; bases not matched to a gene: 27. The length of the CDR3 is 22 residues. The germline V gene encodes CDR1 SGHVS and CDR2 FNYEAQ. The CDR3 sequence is CASSALKADFHRDRTYTGELFF. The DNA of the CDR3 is TGTGCCAGCAGTGCCCTAAAAGCCGACTTCCACCGGGACAGGACGTACACCGGGGAGCTGTTTTTT.

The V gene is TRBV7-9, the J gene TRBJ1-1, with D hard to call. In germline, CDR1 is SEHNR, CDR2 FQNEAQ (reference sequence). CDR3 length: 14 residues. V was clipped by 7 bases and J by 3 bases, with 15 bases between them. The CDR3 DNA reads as TGTGCCAGCACCTCCCCCTGGCCGGACACTGAAGCTTTCTTT. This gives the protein CASTSPWPDTEAFF.

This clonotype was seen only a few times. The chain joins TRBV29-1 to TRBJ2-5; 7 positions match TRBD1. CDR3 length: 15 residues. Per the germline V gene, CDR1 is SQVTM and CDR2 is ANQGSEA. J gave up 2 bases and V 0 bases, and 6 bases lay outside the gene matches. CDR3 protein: CSVEDPQDRQETQYF. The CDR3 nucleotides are TGCAGCGTTGAAGATCCCCAGGACAGGCAAGAGACCCAGTACTTC.

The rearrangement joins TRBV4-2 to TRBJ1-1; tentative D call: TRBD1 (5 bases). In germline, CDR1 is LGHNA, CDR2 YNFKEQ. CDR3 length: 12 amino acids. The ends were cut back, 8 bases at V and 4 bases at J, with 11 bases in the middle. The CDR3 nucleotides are TGTGCCAGCTTAATTGGGGGCACTGAAGCTTTCTTT. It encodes CASLIGGTEAFF.

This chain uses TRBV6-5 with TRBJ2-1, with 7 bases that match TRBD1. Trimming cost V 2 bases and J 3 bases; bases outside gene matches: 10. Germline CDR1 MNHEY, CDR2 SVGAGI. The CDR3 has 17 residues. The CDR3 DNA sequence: TGTGCCAGCAGTTACCTCCAAACAGGGGTCCTCTACAATGAGCAGTTCTTC. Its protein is CASSYLQTGVLYNEQFF.

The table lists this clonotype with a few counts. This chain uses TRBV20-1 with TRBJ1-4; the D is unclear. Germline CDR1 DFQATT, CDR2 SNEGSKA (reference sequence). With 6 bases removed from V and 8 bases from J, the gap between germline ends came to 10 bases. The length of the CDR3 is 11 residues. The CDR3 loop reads CSAPGGEKLFF. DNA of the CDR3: TGCAGTGCCCCGGGTGGGGAAAAACTGTTTTTT.

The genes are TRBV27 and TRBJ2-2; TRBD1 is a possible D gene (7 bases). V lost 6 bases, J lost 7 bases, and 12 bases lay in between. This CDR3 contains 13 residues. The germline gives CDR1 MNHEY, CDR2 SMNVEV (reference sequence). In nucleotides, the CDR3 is TGTGCCAGCAGCGACAGGGAGGACGGGGAGCTGTTTTTT. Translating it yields CASSDREDGELFF.

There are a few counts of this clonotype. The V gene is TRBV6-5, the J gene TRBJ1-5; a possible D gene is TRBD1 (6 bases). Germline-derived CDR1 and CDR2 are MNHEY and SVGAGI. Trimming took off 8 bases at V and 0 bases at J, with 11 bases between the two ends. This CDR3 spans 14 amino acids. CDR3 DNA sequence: TGTGCCAGCTCCGGACAGTCTAGCAATCAGCCCCAGCATTTT. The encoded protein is CASSGQSSNQPQHF.

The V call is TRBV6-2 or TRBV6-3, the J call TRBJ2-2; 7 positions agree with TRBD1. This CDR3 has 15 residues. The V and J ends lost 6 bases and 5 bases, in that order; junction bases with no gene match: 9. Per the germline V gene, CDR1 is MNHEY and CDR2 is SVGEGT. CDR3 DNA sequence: TGTGCCAGCAGATCGGACAGGACCGAAACCGGGGAGCTGTTTTTT. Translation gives CASRSDRTETGELFF.

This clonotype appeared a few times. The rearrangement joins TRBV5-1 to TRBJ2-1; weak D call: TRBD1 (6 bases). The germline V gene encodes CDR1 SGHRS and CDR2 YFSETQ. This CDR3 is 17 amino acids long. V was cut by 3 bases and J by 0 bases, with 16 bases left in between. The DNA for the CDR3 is TGCGCCAGCAGCTGGACTTCAACAGGGAGCTCCTACAATGAGCAGTTCTTC. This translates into CASSWTSTGSSYNEQFF.

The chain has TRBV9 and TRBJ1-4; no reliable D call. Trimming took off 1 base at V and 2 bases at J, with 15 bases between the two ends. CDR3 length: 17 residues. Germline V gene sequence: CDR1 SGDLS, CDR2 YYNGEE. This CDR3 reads CASSVSGVFGTNEKLFF. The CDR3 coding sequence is TGTGCCAGCAGCGTATCCGGAGTTTTCGGCACTAATGAAAAACTGTTTTTT.

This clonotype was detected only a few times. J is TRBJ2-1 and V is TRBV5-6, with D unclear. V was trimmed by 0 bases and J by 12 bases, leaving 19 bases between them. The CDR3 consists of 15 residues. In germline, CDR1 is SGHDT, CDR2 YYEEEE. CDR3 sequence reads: CASSLGGRPFTGQFF. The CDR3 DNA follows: TGTGCCAGCAGCTTGGGGGGAAGGCCTTTTACGGGGCAGTTCTTC.

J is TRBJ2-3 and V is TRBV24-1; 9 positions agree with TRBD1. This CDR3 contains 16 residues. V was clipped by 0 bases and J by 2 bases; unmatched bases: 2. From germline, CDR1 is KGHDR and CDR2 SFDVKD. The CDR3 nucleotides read TGTGCCACCAGTGATTTGCGGGACAGGGACACAGATACGCAGTATTTT. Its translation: CATSDLRDRDTDTQYF.

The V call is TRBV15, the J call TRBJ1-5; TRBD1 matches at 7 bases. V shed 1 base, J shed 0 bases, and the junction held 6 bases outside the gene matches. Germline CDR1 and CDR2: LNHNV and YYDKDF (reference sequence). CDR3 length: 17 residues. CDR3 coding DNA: TGTGCCACCAGCAGAGGTCCGGGACAGTATAGCAATCAGCCCCAGCATTTT. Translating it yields CATSRGPGQYSNQPQHF.

CDR3 sequence: CASSYSGDIQYF. CDR3 coding DNA: TGTGCCAGCAGTTACTCTGGGGACATTCAGTACTTC. V is TRBV6-5 and J is TRBJ2-4; D is uncertain. CDR1 and CDR2 (germline): MNHEY, SVGAGI. The CDR3 contains 12 residues. V lost 0 bases and J lost 8, with 5 bases in between.